The 18 T cell receptor beta chains listed next were all sequenced from one sample in a study of chronic HIV infection and antiretroviral therapy. TCRdb re-derived calls from the 5' RACE reads in MiXCR, one entry per CDR3 protein. The table lists approximately 40,000 distinct CDR3 sequences, about 8.9% of them singletons. The sequencing sample was made of peripheral blood. The receptors here all came from an adult who had HIV and had not received antiretroviral therapy, or was an uninfected healthy control (not recorded which).

This clonotype was picked up many times. V is TRBV29-1 and J is TRBJ1-5; tentative D call: TRBD1 (6 bases). V was cut by 3 bases and J by 3 bases, with 9 bases left in between. Per germline, CDR1 SQVTM and CDR2 ANQGSEA. The CDR3 is made up of 13 amino acids. The CDR3 region is CSVDTGTNQPQHF. In DNA, the CDR3 is TGCAGCGTTGACACAGGGACCAATCAGCCCCAGCATTTT.

Regarding this clonotype: A single base separates this from a much larger clone, so it may be a read error. Written as DNA, the CDR3 is TGTGCCAGCAGACCTTCGACAGGGGGGCAACCCTACGAGCAGTACTTC. Encoded protein: CASRPSTGGQPYEQYF. The chain employs TRBV28 and TRBJ2-7; 9 nucleotides match TRBD1. Germline CDR1 is MDHEN and CDR2 is SYDVKM. The V segment lost 6 bases and the J segment 2 bases; nucleotides outside the gene matches: 11. The CDR3 runs to 16 residues.

V is TRBV28 and J is TRBJ2-7; either TRBD1 or TRBD2 may supply D (5 bases each). Germline V gene lookup returns CDR1 MDHEN and CDR2 SYDVKM. Trimming left V 10 bases short and J 2 bases short, with 21 bases between. The CDR3 totals 15 residues. CDR3 DNA: TGTGCCACCGGGGCGACGGACGTCGCCACCTACGAGCAGTACTTC. This translates into CATGATDVATYEQYF.

The CDR3 nucleotides read TGTGCCAGCAGCTTAACCGGCACCAGCAATCAGCCCCAGCATTTT. Its protein is CASSLTGTSNQPQHF. The chain carries TRBV11-2 and TRBJ1-5; D unclear. The germline V gene has CDR1 SGHAT and CDR2 FQNNGV. This CDR3 comprises 15 residues. V lost 2 bases, J lost 1 base, and 9 bases lay in between.

This clonotype appeared many times. The chain links TRBV14 to TRBJ2-2; D ambiguous. CDR1 SGHDN and CDR2 FVKESK come from the germline V gene. There are 13 residues in the CDR3. Trimming removed 3 bases at V and 4 bases at J, with 6 bases between. CDR3 region: CASSHMGTGELFF. CDR3 bases: TGTGCCAGCAGCCACATGGGCACCGGGGAGCTGTTTTTT.

The chain carries TRBV12-3 or TRBV12-4 and TRBJ1-5; 8 nucleotides agree with TRBD1. The V and J ends lost 3 bases and 5 bases, in that order; junction bases with no gene match: 6. The CDR3 is made up of 15 amino acids. CDR3 DNA: TGTGCCAGCAGTTTCAGACAGGGGACCGATCAGCCCCAGCATTTT. It encodes CASSFRQGTDQPQHF.

The CDR3 bases are TGTGCCACCAGACTAGCGTCCTATTGGGATACGCAGTATTTT. Protein: CATRLASYWDTQYF. The V gene is TRBV28, the J gene TRBJ2-3, with 8 nucleotides matching TRBD2. V dropped 10 bases and J dropped 6; count of bases not matched to a gene: 12. The CDR3 is 14 residues long. Germline CDR1 reads MDHEN; CDR2 reads SYDVKM.

This clonotype showed up many times. The chain employs TRBV18 and TRBJ2-1; D unclear. Per germline, CDR1 KGHSH and CDR2 LQKENI. CDR3 length equals 15 residues. Trimming pared 2 bases from V and 6 bases from J, leaving 14 bases between. The CDR3 spells CASSPIPWGSNEQFF. The CDR3 DNA follows: TGTGCCAGCTCACCAATCCCCTGGGGTAGCAATGAGCAGTTCTTC.

This clonotype was seen only a few times. The chain combines TRBV29-1 with TRBJ2-1, with 7 bases fitting TRBD1. The CDR3 loop spans 15 amino acids. Germline V lookup: CDR1 SQVTM, CDR2 ANQGSEA. The ends lost 2 bases at V and 7 bases at J; junction bases unmatched: 11. In DNA form, the CDR3 reads TGCAGCGTTGAAAAGGGGGACAGACCTTCGAATGAGCAGTTCTTC. Translating it yields CSVEKGDRPSNEQFF.

This clonotype was seen at least ten times. CDR3 in DNA: TGTGCCAGCAGTTTATCGGGCAGTTCCTACGAGCAGTACTTC. It codes for CASSLSGSSYEQYF. The chain combines TRBV28 with TRBJ2-7; no definite D call. The CDR3 contains 14 residues. V was pared by 1 base and J by 1 base, with 8 bases between. Germline V gives CDR1 MDHEN, CDR2 SYDVKM.

The gene calls are TRBV2 and TRBJ1-1, with 11 nucleotides matching TRBD1. The ends lost 7 bases at V and 5 bases at J; junction bases unmatched: 3. This CDR3 has 13 residues. The V gene's germline CDR1 is SNHLY and CDR2 FYNNEI. In nucleotides, the CDR3 is TGTGCCAGCAAAGGGACAGGGGGAACTGAAGCTTTCTTT. Residues: CASKGTGGTEAFF.

The V call is TRBV10-3, the J call TRBJ2-1; 11 positions agree with TRBD1. Looked up from germline, CDR1 is ENHRY and CDR2 is SYGVKD. This CDR3 has 19 residues. The V and J ends lost 7 bases and 0 bases, in that order; junction bases with no gene match: 14. CDR3 region: CAITQRDRGRNYSYNEQFF. CDR3 nucleotide sequence: TGTGCCATCACCCAGAGGGACAGGGGGAGAAATTACTCCTACAATGAGCAGTTCTTC.

As to this clonotype: Given a much more abundant clone one base away, this may be a read error. The chain combines TRBV4-2 with TRBJ1-1; 8 bases fit TRBD1. This CDR3 has 13 residues. Germline V gene sequence: CDR1 LGHNA, CDR2 YNFKEQ. Here the CDR3 DNA reads TGTGCCAGCAGCCAAGACCAGGGGGCTGAAACTTTCTTT. Its translation is CASSQDQGAETFF.

This clonotype was seen a handful of times. A junction boundary mismatches the germline segment, possibly from a read error. V is TRBV27 and J is TRBJ2-3, with D tentatively TRBD2 (5 bases). In germline, CDR1 is MNHEY, CDR2 SMNVEV (reference sequence). CDR3 size: 14 residues. The CDR3 loop reads CASSLVTAADTQYF. The DNA for the CDR3 is TGTGCCAGCAGTTTGGTTACAGCGGCAGACACGCAGTATTTT.

V usage is TRBV28 and J usage is TRBJ2-1; 9 positions agree with TRBD1. This CDR3 is built from 16 residues. V was clipped by 0 bases and J by 5 bases; unmatched bases: 5. The germline CDR1 and CDR2 sequences are MDHEN and SYDVKM. CDR3 DNA sequence: TGTGCCAGCAGTTTATGGGACAGGGGTCGACACAATGAGCAGTTCTTC. This gives the protein CASSLWDRGRHNEQFF.

This chain uses TRBV2 with TRBJ2-1, with D possibly matching TRBD2 (6 bases). With 1 base removed from V and 7 bases from J, the gap between germline ends came to 11 bases. CDR1 is SNHLY, CDR2 FYNNEI, per germline. The CDR3 runs 14 residues. CDR3 loop: CASSEEGRGNEQFF. The CDR3 DNA follows: TGTGCCAGCAGTGAAGAGGGACGGGGGAATGAGCAGTTCTTC.

There are a few counts of this clonotype. J is TRBJ2-2 and V is TRBV20-1; D is perhaps TRBD2 (5 bases). Trimming pared 3 bases from V and 1 base from J, leaving 9 bases between. The CDR3 is 14 residues long. In germline, CDR1 is DFQATT, CDR2 SNEGSKA (reference sequence). The DNA for the CDR3 is TGCAGTGCTAGTCCGGGAATGAACACCGGGGAGCTGTTTTTT. As protein: CSASPGMNTGELFF.

This clonotype showed up many times. The J gene is TRBJ1-5, the V gene TRBV4-2; the match to TRBD1 covers 8 bases. The CDR3 spans 13 residues. Trimming took 11 bases from V and 4 from J; bases not matched to a gene: 7. Per germline, CDR1 LGHNA and CDR2 YNFKEQ. CDR3 in amino acids: CAAGQGANQPQHF. CDR3 nucleotides: TGTGCCGCGGGGCAGGGGGCGAATCAGCCCCAGCATTTT.